This T cell receptor (beta chain) was captured in a study of OX40 agonist ivuxolimab in advanced cancers. Study overall: Patient treatment consisted of intravenous ivuxolimab administration every 2 weeks at 0.01 to 10 mg/kg. A partial response was reached by three patients: one with hepatocellular carcinoma and two with cutaneous melanoma. Overall study results and limits: Individuals who were partial responders at 0.1-3.0 mg/kg had clonal expansion that ranked among the lowest. Part of the nonresponder group also had normalized T-cell clonal expansion that was low.

The method was immunoSEQ multiplex PCR; TCRdb's version includes in-frame clones alone and lacks a portion of them. There are around 79,000 clones in the sample; almost 90% occur only once, and 0.75% to 0.85% lies in the top ten. The CDR3 totals 16 residues. Trimming at V came to 5 bases and at J to 4 bases, leaving 9 bases not matched to a gene. Germline V CDR1 and CDR2: MDHEN, SYDVKM. A note on this clone: Its antigen remains unknown.

This clonotype was sampled from an adult with an advanced solid tumor such as melanoma, head and neck, liver or kidney cancer. Material: CD4+ or CD8+ T cells sorted from blood, obtained in a trial of the OX40 agonist ivuxolimab. This chain uses TRBV28 with TRBJ1-3; 9 bases fit TRBD1. The CDR3 nucleotides are TGTGCCAGCAGTGTGAATCCCGGGACAGGGGGAAACACCATATATTTT. Translation: CASSVNPGTGGNTIYF.